One sample yielded the 25 T cell receptor beta chains listed below, sequenced in a study of T cells in Graves' hyperthyroidism and ophthalmopathy. RNA transcripts served as the template for amplifying TCR beta CDR3 regions. First-round RT-PCR with HTBI primers amplified the TCR CDR3 region. TCRdb itself ran the multiplex PCR reads through MiXCR, one entry per CDR3 protein. The top ten hold around 45% of the sample, which has a few hundred thousand distinct CDR3 sequences, under 25% seen once. Sequenced sample: blood. These receptors were collected from a woman aged 50 to 60 with Graves' hyperthyroidism.

Ten or more counts support this clonotype. V usage is TRBV18 and J usage is TRBJ2-7; possible D gene TRBD1, 7 bases. Germline V CDR1 and CDR2: KGHSH, LQKENI. V lost 0 bases and J 2 bases, leaving 11 bases between the germline ends. This CDR3 has 15 residues. CDR3 sequence reads: CASSPPGRGAYEQYF. The CDR3 coding sequence is TGTGCCAGCTCACCACCGGGCAGGGGGGCCTACGAGCAGTACTTC. The whole variable domain, filled in from reference TRBV18 and TRBJ2-7, reads NAGVMQNPRHLVRRRGQEARLRCSPMKGHSHVYWYRQLPEEGLKFMVYLQKENIIDESGMPKERFSAEFPKEGPSILRIQQVVRGDSAAYFCASSPPGRGAYEQYFGPGTRLTVT.

This clonotype was detected ten times or more. The chain joins TRBV2 to TRBJ1-4, with D unresolved. Germline V gene sequence: CDR1 SNHLY, CDR2 FYNNEI. V was clipped by 8 bases and J by 1 base, with 8 bases between them. The CDR3 is 13 residues long. CDR3 nucleotides: TGTGCCAGCCTTAAAGGAACTAATGAAAAACTGTTTTTT. It yields the protein CASLKGTNEKLFF.

This clonotype was observed many times. As DNA, the CDR3 is TGTGCCAGCTCACCTATGAGCGGTACGCAGTATTTT. Amino acids: CASSPMSGTQYF. The chain uses TRBV18 and TRBJ2-3; maybe TRBD2 (5 bases). The V end lost 3 bases, the J end lost 8 bases, and 9 bases lay between the germline ends. Germline V gives CDR1 KGHSH, CDR2 LQKENI. The CDR3 is 12 amino acids.

V is TRBV7-9 and J is TRBJ1-1, with D unresolved. The V gene's germline CDR1 is SEHNR and CDR2 FQNEAQ (reference sequence). There are 14 residues in the CDR3. Trimming shortened V by 1 base and J by 4 bases, and 10 bases separated the two germline ends. The CDR3, as DNA: TGTGCCAGCAGCTTAGAAGTCGGGGTCACTGAAGCTTTCTTT. Its translation is CASSLEVGVTEAFF.

This clonotype was seen ten or more times. The V and J genes are TRBV7-8 and TRBJ2-7, with 8 nucleotides matching TRBD2. The CDR3 has 14 residues. V shed 3 bases and J 7 bases; nucleotides not matched to a gene: 8. Germline V gene sequence: CDR1 SGHVS, CDR2 FQNEAQ. CDR3 protein: CASSFIPSGREQYF. The DNA of the CDR3 is TGTGCCAGCAGCTTTATTCCTAGCGGGCGAGAGCAGTACTTC.

There are many counts of this clonotype. The genes are TRBV2 and TRBJ2-1, with 12 bases aligning to TRBD2. The CDR3 loop spans 16 amino acids. J gave up 12 bases and V 3 bases, and 12 bases lay outside the gene matches. Germline loops: CDR1 SNHLY, CDR2 FYNNEI. Written as DNA, the CDR3 is TGTGCCAGCAGTGAGTCCTGGACTAGCGGGGTTCAGGGGCAGTTCTTC. Translated, it gives CASSESWTSGVQGQFF.

This clonotype was observed many times. The rearrangement uses TRBV7-9 and TRBJ2-1; perhaps D is TRBD1 or TRBD2 (5 bases each). CDR1 and CDR2 from the germline V gene are SEHNR and FQNEAQ (reference sequence). V gave up 5 bases and J gave up 7 bases, with 15 bases separating them. This CDR3 is 14 amino acids long. CDR3 nucleotide sequence: TGTGCCAGCAGCAACGGGGCCTTCGGGAATGAGCAGTTCTTC. Translation: CASSNGAFGNEQFF.

V gene TRBV11-3 combines with J gene TRBJ2-7, with TRBD1 identical over 7 bases. J gave up 7 bases and V 3 bases, and 3 bases lay outside the gene matches. Germline V CDR1 and CDR2: SGHNT, YENEEA. The CDR3 runs to 12 residues. The CDR3 DNA sequence: TGTGCCAGCAGCTTGACAGGGTGGGAGCAGTACTTC. It specifies CASSLTGWEQYF.

This clonotype was recorded many times. This chain uses TRBV28 with TRBJ1-5; D unclear. Trimming removed 5 bases from V and 10 bases from J, with 3 bases in between. The CDR3 length is 9 residues. Germline loops: CDR1 MDHEN, CDR2 SYDVKM. This CDR3 reads CASSPPQHF. CDR3 bases: TGTGCCAGCAGTCCTCCCCAGCATTTT.

The chain employs TRBV5-8 and TRBJ1-5; TRBD1 matches 7 bases. V lost 0 bases and J lost 7; bases outside the gene matches: 4. The CDR3 consists of 14 residues. CDR1 and CDR2 from the germline V gene are SGHTS and YDEGEE. CDR3: CASSLEGAWQPQHF. The CDR3 DNA follows: TGTGCCAGCAGCTTGGAGGGGGCTTGGCAGCCCCAGCATTTT.

Ten or more counts support this clonotype. A much more abundant neighbour one base away suggests this may be a read error. The chain is built from TRBV2 and TRBJ2-7; D is possibly TRBD1 (5 bases). CDR1 is SNHLY and CDR2 is FYNNEI in the germline V gene. V shed 3 bases and J shed 0 bases, with 12 bases lying between them. The CDR3 consists of 15 residues. This CDR3 is CASSDLRVVSYEQYF. CDR3 DNA: TGTGCCAGCAGTGACCTCAGGGTCGTCTCCTACGAGCAGTACTTC.

This clonotype was detected once. This sequence joins TRBV19 and TRBJ2-4; unclear D gene. V gave up 5 bases and J gave up 9 bases, with 20 bases separating them. The CDR3 extends over 15 amino acids. CDR1 is LNHDA and CDR2 is SQIVND in the germline V gene (reference sequence). CDR3 loop: CASSPWTQPQSIQYF. The CDR3 DNA is TGTGCCAGTAGTCCTTGGACCCAGCCCCAGTCCATTCAGTACTTC.

In its sample, this clonotype was seen many times. The J gene is TRBJ2-7, the V gene TRBV6-1, with 9 positions matching TRBD1. Trimming cost V 4 bases and J 2 bases; bases outside gene matches: 3. The CDR3 contains 14 residues. From germline, CDR1 is MNHNS and CDR2 SASEGT. This chain's CDR3 is CASSGTGVPYEQYF. CDR3 nucleotides: TGTGCCAGCAGTGGGACAGGGGTTCCCTACGAGCAGTACTTC.

The chain carries TRBV27 and TRBJ1-2, with 10 bases identical to TRBD1. Germline V gives CDR1 MNHEY, CDR2 SMNVEV (reference sequence). The CDR3 totals 16 residues. The trim removed 6 bases at V and 6 bases at J, leaving 13 bases unmatched. CDR3 amino acids: CASRDPGQGSEDGYTF. The CDR3 DNA sequence: TGTGCCAGCAGAGATCCGGGACAGGGGTCGGAAGATGGCTACACCTTC.

This clonotype occurred many times. This sequence joins TRBV20-1 and TRBJ2-1; D is ambiguous. The length of the CDR3 is 13 residues. Germline CDR1 is DFQATT and CDR2 is SNEGSKA (reference sequence). V lost 4 bases and J lost 0, with 7 bases in between. The CDR3 spells CSAKINSYNEQFF. The CDR3 coding sequence is TGCAGTGCTAAAATTAACTCCTACAATGAGCAGTTCTTC.

This clonotype showed up many times. CDR3 amino acids: CASSRTSGRVGDKNIQYF. The DNA of the CDR3 is TGTGCCAGCAGTCGAACTAGCGGGAGGGTCGGGGACAAAAACATTCAGTACTTC. The chain carries TRBV28 and TRBJ2-4; the match to TRBD2 covers 13 bases. This CDR3 is built from 18 residues. Looked up from germline, CDR1 is MDHEN and CDR2 is SYDVKM. Trimming at V came to 5 bases and at J to 3 bases, leaving 10 bases not matched to a gene.

V usage is TRBV2 and J usage is TRBJ2-1; 7 nucleotides align to TRBD2. J was trimmed by 8 bases and V by 6 bases; bases with no gene match: 16. The CDR3 consists of 16 residues. CDR1 and CDR2 (germline): SNHLY, FYNNEI. Here the CDR3 reads CASSVRSGGLWDEQFF. CDR3 bases: TGTGCCAGCAGCGTTAGGTCGGGGGGACTCTGGGATGAGCAGTTCTTC.

The V call is TRBV20-1, the J call TRBJ2-1; tentative D call: TRBD1 (6 bases). The CDR3 sequence is 15 residues long. V shed 3 bases and J shed 7 bases, with 19 bases lying between them. Germline V gene lookup returns CDR1 DFQATT and CDR2 SNEGSKA (reference sequence). The CDR3 DNA follows: TGCAGTGCTAGCCCGTTGGCAGGGGTGCCGAATGAGCAGTTCTTC. It translates to CSASPLAGVPNEQFF.

J is TRBJ1-1 and V is TRBV9; perhaps TRBD1 as D (5 bases). V was pared by 2 bases and J by 3 bases, with 8 bases between. The germline CDR1 and CDR2 sequences are SGDLS and YYNGEE. The CDR3 has 13 amino acids. The CDR3 here is CASSVQGHTEAFF. CDR3 coding DNA: TGTGCCAGCAGCGTGCAGGGACACACTGAAGCTTTCTTT.

This clonotype was counted ten times or more. The chain carries TRBV29-1 and TRBJ2-1; 8 positions match TRBD2. Per the germline V gene, CDR1 is SQVTM and CDR2 is ANQGSEA. The CDR3 extends over 14 amino acids. J lost 4 bases, V lost 3 bases, and 5 bases had no gene match. In DNA, the CDR3 is TGCAGCGTTGATGGGCTAGCGGGTTACAATGAGCAGTTCTTC. This codes for CSVDGLAGYNEQFF.

This clonotype was counted ten times or more. This chain uses TRBV28 with TRBJ2-7; 7 nucleotides match TRBD1. The germline gives CDR1 MDHEN, CDR2 SYDVKM. The CDR3 covers 14 residues. V lost 5 bases, J lost 3 bases, and 7 bases stayed unmatched. CDR3 DNA sequence: TGTGCCAGCAGTCCTCCGGGACAGTACTACGAGCAGTACTTC. This gives the protein CASSPPGQYYEQYF.

With regard to this clonotype: A much larger clone is a single base away; this may be a read error. In DNA form, the CDR3 reads TGTGCCAGCCGTAGACTAGCGGGAGACCACAATGGGCAGTTCTTC. Protein product: CASRRLAGDHNGQFF. The V gene is TRBV6-1, the J gene TRBJ2-1; 12 nucleotides match TRBD2. The CDR3 consists of 15 residues. The germline gives CDR1 MNHNS, CDR2 SASEGT.

At least ten counts were recorded for this clonotype. The chain carries TRBV2 and TRBJ2-3; TRBD2 matches at 13 bases. The length of the CDR3 is 19 residues. The junction had 11 bases not matched to a gene; V was cut back by 5 bases and J by 0 bases. Germline V gene data show CDR1 as SNHLY and CDR2 as FYNNEI. CDR3 region: CASSRTSGRDPSSTDTQYF. For the CDR3, the DNA is TGTGCCAGCAGTCGGACTAGCGGGAGAGACCCAAGCAGCACAGATACGCAGTATTTT.

The chain links TRBV7-2 to TRBJ1-6, with 8 bases aligning to TRBD1. CDR1 is SGHTA and CDR2 is FQGNSA in the germline V gene. The CDR3 runs to 15 residues. With 5 bases clipped from V and 9 bases from J, the junction kept 9 bases outside the gene matches. The CDR3 spells CASSDRGLGASPLHF. CDR3 bases: TGTGCCAGCAGCGACAGGGGTCTTGGTGCTTCACCCCTCCACTTT.

This clonotype was recorded at least ten times. The chain combines TRBV20-1 with TRBJ2-3, with a possible D match to TRBD2 (7 bases). The CDR3 spans 14 residues. V lost 1 base and J 1 base, leaving 9 bases between the germline ends. The V gene's germline CDR1 is DFQATT and CDR2 SNEGSKA (reference sequence). The CDR3 here is CSARAGGGTDTQYF. The CDR3 region has the DNA TGCAGTGCTAGAGCGGGGGGCGGCACAGATACGCAGTATTTT.